What follows is one TCR beta chain and its context. Its antigen remains unknown. The repertoire was sequenced with immunoSEQ multiplex PCR; TCRdb's copy has only in-frame clones and lacks some. The profile shows 150,000 or so clones, approximately 94% of them singletons. These data are taken from a study of cytomegalovirus exposure and HLA in healthy donors. Whole-study findings and limits: Cytomegalovirus status was reportedly diagnosed by the classifier with high specificity and sensitivity. The tendency of first-cohort TCR clusters to co-occur in the 120 validation repertoires was the finding of a later analysis.

With 3 bases clipped from V and 3 bases from J, the junction kept 6 bases outside the gene matches. The CDR3 length is 15 residues. Germline lookup yields CDR1 MNHEY and CDR2 SMNVEV (reference sequence). The chain couples TRBV27 to TRBJ2-7, with 9 nucleotides matching TRBD2. The specimen was PBMCs. The sequence derives from a man aged 18 to 30 in good health and CMV-seropositive. The CDR3 nucleotides are TGTGCCAGCAGTTTTGCGGGAGGGAGATTCTACGAGCAGTACTTC. This sequence encodes CASSFAGGRFYEQYF.